This TCR beta chain derives from a study of T cell changes during pregnancy in multiple sclerosis. J was trimmed by 3 bases and V by 5 bases; bases with no gene match: 13. The CDR3 length is 16 residues. From germline, CDR1 is SGHTA and CDR2 FQGTGA. Libraries were prepared by immunoSEQ multiplex PCR; TCRdb keeps only in-frame clonotypes and omits some of them. The table records under 130,000 clones, roughly nine tenths of them present only once. The TCR comes from a female donor with multiple sclerosis, enrolled in a pregnancy study. This chain connects TRBV7-3 to TRBJ2-7; 7 bases are a match to TRBD2. The sequences come from peripheral blood, collected after pregnancy. CDR3 DNA: TGTGCCAGCAGCCAACCGAGGGGAGCGGGGAACTACGAGCAGTACTTC. As protein: CASSQPRGAGNYEQYF.